This TCR beta chain was captured by sequencing in a study of blood T cell repertoires in COVID-19. Across the whole study: Sources were T cells, B-cell-depleted T cells, or PBMCs; the material itself was cDNA or gDNA.

Original data processing: Counts of nucleated cells, estimated from reference gene primer amplification, were obtained. TCRdb's table, derived via immunoSEQ multiplex PCR, lists solely in-frame clones and lacks some. Clone size and V and J calls were adopted from that table, with D and trimming inferred from the DNA. The sample holds about 230,000 clones; over 80% are singletons and the top ten take 27%. The sequencing sample was made of peripheral blood. The sequence was collected from a man between 35 and 55 years old with acute or convalescent COVID-19.

Here the CDR3 DNA reads TGTGCCAGCACTAGCGGCTTCACAGATACGCAGTATTTT. Its protein product is CASTSGFTDTQYF. The V call is TRBV18, the J call TRBJ2-3, with TRBD2 matching over 8 bases. The junction had 3 bases not matched to a gene; V was cut back by 8 bases and J by 2 bases. The CDR3 length is 13 residues. Per germline, CDR1 KGHSH and CDR2 LQKENI.